This entry lists 8 T cell receptor beta chains sequenced from one sample in a study of T cells after yellow fever vaccination. MiXCR, applied by TCRdb to the 5' RACE reads, yields one record per CDR3 protein. The sample lists 300,000 to 400,000 distinct CDR3 sequences; under 15% were seen once. The source material was CD4+ T cells sorted from PBMCs, sampled 15 days after the yellow fever booster vaccination. All receptors come from a man aged 18-30 years who received the YFV17D yellow fever vaccine.

V usage is TRBV10-3 and J usage is TRBJ1-5; the match to TRBD1 covers 9 bases. Trimming cost V 11 bases and J 7 bases; bases outside gene matches: 9. Germline CDR1 reads ENHRY; CDR2 reads SYGVKD. The CDR3 loop spans 13 amino acids. In DNA form, the CDR3 reads TGTGCCTCGACGGGACAGGGTGACCAGCCCCAGCATTTT. Its protein product is CASTGQGDQPQHF.

The chain links TRBV7-3 to TRBJ2-3; 11 bases match TRBD2. CDR3 length: 14 residues. The junction had 3 bases not matched to a gene; V was cut back by 5 bases and J by 5 bases. Per germline, CDR1 SGHTA and CDR2 FQGTGA. CDR3 in amino acids: CASSPTSGRDTQYF. CDR3 coding DNA: TGTGCCAGCAGCCCTACTAGCGGGAGAGATACGCAGTATTTT.

This clonotype was picked up a small number of times. The J gene is TRBJ2-5, the V gene TRBV7-3; possibly TRBD2 for D (6 bases). The germline V and J ends were trimmed by 3 bases and 4 bases, with 9 bases remaining between them. The CDR3 contains 13 residues. Germline V gene lookup returns CDR1 SGHTA and CDR2 FQGTGA. This CDR3 reads CASSFVGGETQYF. CDR3 nucleotide sequence: TGTGCCAGCAGCTTTGTGGGAGGAGAGACCCAGTACTTC.

CDR3 amino acids: CSLRGGLDEQYV. The CDR3, as DNA: TGCAGTTTAAGAGGGGGGTTGGACGAGCAGTACGTC. The J gene is TRBJ2-7, the V gene TRBV20-1, with D perhaps TRBD1 or TRBD2 (6 bases each). The CDR3 has 12 residues. Germline V lookup: CDR1 DFQATT, CDR2 SNEGSKA (reference sequence). V was trimmed by 8 bases and J by 5 bases, leaving 16 bases between them.

This clonotype was recorded many times. The chain couples TRBV24-1 to TRBJ1-1, with 8 bases identical to TRBD1. This CDR3 spans 16 amino acids. The germline V gene encodes CDR1 KGHDR and CDR2 SFDVKD. The J segment lost 1 base and the V segment lost 3 bases, leaving 6 bases of the junction unmatched. CDR3 nucleotides: TGTGCCACCAGTGATCTTTTGGGACAGGCGAACACTGAAGCTTTCTTT. Protein sequence: CATSDLLGQANTEAFF.

The chain recombines TRBV20-1 with TRBJ2-2; D may be TRBD1 (5 bases). V was cut by 1 base and J by 4 bases, with 13 bases left in between. From germline, CDR1 is DFQATT and CDR2 SNEGSKA (reference sequence). The CDR3 covers 15 residues. CDR3 protein: CSARVGQGGTGELFF. DNA of the CDR3: TGCAGTGCTAGAGTAGGCCAGGGTGGCACCGGGGAGCTGTTTTTT.

This clonotype was observed a few times. The rearrangement links TRBV28 to TRBJ2-2; TRBD1 matches 8 bases. Germline values: CDR1 MDHEN, CDR2 SYDVKM. The CDR3 spans 14 residues. Losses at the gene ends were 5 bases for V and 5 bases for J; bases not matched to a gene: 4. DNA for the CDR3: TGTGCCAGCAGTACTAGACAGGGGACCGGGGAGCTGTTTTTT. This encodes CASSTRQGTGELFF. The entire variable domain, with the rest obtained from reference TRBV28 and TRBJ2-2, is as follows: DVKVTQSSRYLVKRTGEKVFLECVQDMDHENMFWYRQDPGLGLRLIYFSYDVKMKEKGDIPEGYSVSREKKERFSLILESASTNQTSMYLCASSTRQGTGELFFGEGSRLTVL.

This clonotype was observed a handful of times. The chain links TRBV4-3 to TRBJ1-5; 9 nucleotides match TRBD1. V lost 1 base and J lost 7; bases outside the gene matches: 17. The germline V gene encodes CDR1 LGHNA and CDR2 YSLEER. The CDR3 has 19 amino acids. Written as DNA, the CDR3 is TGCGCCAGCAGCCAAGCGGCGTACAGGGGGCCCCTTGGAAGCCAGCCCCAGCATTTT. Protein sequence: CASSQAAYRGPLGSQPQHF.